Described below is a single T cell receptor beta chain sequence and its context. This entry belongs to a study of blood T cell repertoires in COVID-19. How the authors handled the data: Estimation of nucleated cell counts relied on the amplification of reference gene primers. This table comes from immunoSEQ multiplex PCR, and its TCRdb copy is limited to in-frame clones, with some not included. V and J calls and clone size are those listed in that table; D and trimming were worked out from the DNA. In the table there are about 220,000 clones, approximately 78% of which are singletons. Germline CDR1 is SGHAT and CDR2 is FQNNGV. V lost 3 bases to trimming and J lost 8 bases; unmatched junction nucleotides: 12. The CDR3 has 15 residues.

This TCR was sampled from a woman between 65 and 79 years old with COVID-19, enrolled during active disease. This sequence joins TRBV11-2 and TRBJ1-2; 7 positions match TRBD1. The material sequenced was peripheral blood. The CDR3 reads CASSFTTGRSEGYTF. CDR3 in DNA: TGTGCCAGCAGCTTCACGACAGGGCGAAGTGAAGGCTACACCTTC.